One sample yielded the 14 T cell receptor beta chains listed below, sequenced in a study of blood T cell repertoires in COVID-19. TCRdb's table, derived via immunoSEQ multiplex PCR, lists solely in-frame clones and lacks some. In the table there are 250,000 to 300,000 clones, around 90% of which are singletons. The material sequenced was peripheral blood. The source is a woman aged 65 to 85 with COVID-19, enrolled during active disease.

This clone is a singleton in its sample. Mismatch with germline at one junction end may stem from a read error. V usage is TRBV7-7 and J usage is TRBJ2-3; 11 bases agree with TRBD2. The CDR3 runs to 20 residues. Germline V gives CDR1 SSHAT, CDR2 FNYEAQ (reference sequence). CDR3 coding DNA: TGTGCTAGCAGCTTAGTTGCGGGGACTAGCGGTAATCCTAGCACAGATACGCAGTATTTT. It encodes CASSLVAGTSGNPSTDTQYF.

V is TRBV19 and J is TRBJ2-2, with 10 bases matching TRBD2. The CDR3 extends over 14 amino acids. Germline loops: CDR1 LNHDA, CDR2 SQIVND (reference sequence). V lost 5 bases, J lost 6 bases, and 3 bases stayed unmatched. The CDR3 here is CASSLAGVAGELFF. Written as DNA, the CDR3 is TGTGCCAGTAGTCTAGCGGGAGTAGCCGGGGAGCTGTTTTTT.

The CDR3 DNA sequence: TGTGCCAGCAGCTTGAGTCAGGGTGGCGAAAAACTGTTTTTT. Its protein is CASSLSQGGEKLFF. V gene TRBV5-5 combines with J gene TRBJ1-4; possible D gene TRBD1, 5 bases. Germline CDR1 reads SGHKS; CDR2 reads YYEKEE (reference sequence). Trimming removed 1 base from V and 8 bases from J, with 12 bases in between. CDR3 length: 14 residues.

The V call is TRBV6-5, the J call TRBJ1-2; D remains ambiguous. V dropped 0 bases and J dropped 8 bases, with 16 bases sitting between them. The V gene's germline CDR1 is MNHEY and CDR2 SVGAGI. The CDR3 is made up of 15 amino acids. CDR3 region: CASSYSLQARLGYTF. In DNA form, the CDR3 reads TGTGCCAGCAGTTACTCCCTCCAAGCCCGTTTAGGCTACACCTTC.

This chain joins TRBV7-3 and TRBJ1-4; TRBD1 matches 10 bases. V trimming: 5 bases; J trimming: 6 bases; junction bases outside the gene matches: 6. In germline, CDR1 is SGHTA, CDR2 FQGTGA. CDR3 length: 15 amino acids. This CDR3 reads CASSQNGQGDEKLFF. The CDR3 region has the DNA TGTGCCAGCAGCCAAAATGGACAGGGGGATGAAAAACTGTTTTTT.

The chain carries TRBV6-4 and TRBJ1-1; TRBD1 agrees at 10 bases. The CDR3 is made up of 15 amino acids. V gave up 6 bases and J gave up 0 bases; unmatched junction bases: 4. CDR1 and CDR2 (germline): MRHNA, SNTAGT. This CDR3 reads CASRRDRGLNTEAFF. DNA for the CDR3: TGTGCCAGCAGAAGGGACAGGGGATTGAACACTGAAGCTTTCTTT.

The chain recombines TRBV7-2 with TRBJ2-7, with TRBD1 matching 7 bases. The length of the CDR3 is 14 residues. Germline trimming cut 5 bases from V and 4 bases from J; bases unmatched to any gene: 8. Germline values: CDR1 SGHTA, CDR2 FQGNSA. The CDR3 DNA reads TGTGCCAGCAGCCCTCGACAGGGTGGGTACGAGCAGTACTTC. This gives the protein CASSPRQGGYEQYF.

The rearrangement links TRBV28 to TRBJ1-2; D might be TRBD1 (6 bases). V lost 5 bases, J lost 4 bases, and 20 bases lay in between. This CDR3 is 16 amino acids long. CDR1 is MDHEN and CDR2 is SYDVKM in the germline V gene. This CDR3 is CASSSTYRGTFYGYTF. The CDR3 coding sequence is TGTGCCAGCAGTAGTACATATAGGGGGACCTTCTATGGCTACACCTTC.

This sequence joins TRBV28 and TRBJ1-5; 8 bases match TRBD1. The CDR3 totals 14 residues. Germline V gene lookup returns CDR1 MDHEN and CDR2 SYDVKM. V shed 5 bases, J shed 5 bases, and the junction held 5 bases outside the gene matches. The CDR3 nucleotides read TGTGCCAGCAGTCTAGGACAGGGTGATCAGCCCCAGCATTTT. This translates into CASSLGQGDQPQHF.

This clone occurred a few times. The chain links TRBV13 to TRBJ1-5, with unresolved D. CDR1 is PRHDT and CDR2 is FYEKMQ in the germline V gene (reference sequence). There are 15 residues in the CDR3. Between the trimmed V and J ends, which lost 8 bases and 5 bases, there was a span of 19 bases. CDR3 DNA sequence: TGTGCCAGCGGGCAGATACCAAGAGCATATCAGCCCCAGCATTTT. It encodes CASGQIPRAYQPQHF.

This clone has only one observation. The rearrangement links TRBV6-4 to TRBJ1-1; 9 nucleotides match TRBD1. V shed 5 bases, J shed 2 bases, and the junction held 3 bases outside the gene matches. This CDR3 contains 14 residues. The germline gives CDR1 MRHNA, CDR2 SNTAGT. In DNA, the CDR3 is TGTGCCAGCAGTCTGGGACAGGGAAACACTGAAGCTTTCTTT. Translating it yields CASSLGQGNTEAFF.

The chain is built from TRBV28 and TRBJ2-3, with D hard to call. The germline CDR1 and CDR2 sequences are MDHEN and SYDVKM. V shed 5 bases and J shed 0 bases, with 3 bases lying between them. The CDR3 has 12 residues. CDR3 nucleotides: TGTGCCAGCAGTACTAGCACAGATACGCAGTATTTT. This codes for CASSTSTDTQYF. Using reference TRBV28 and TRBJ2-3 for the parts outside the CDR3, the full variable domain is DVKVTQSSRYLVKRTGEKVFLECVQDMDHENMFWYRQDPGLGLRLIYFSYDVKMKEKGDIPEGYSVSREKKERFSLILESASTNQTSMYLCASSTSTDTQYFGPGTRLTVL.

The count of this clone is one. The CDR3 sequence: CASSSRTNYEQFF. In nucleotides, the CDR3 is TGTGCCAGCAGCTCGCGGACTAACTATGAGCAGTTCTTC. V usage is TRBV7-3 and J usage is TRBJ2-1; D is perhaps TRBD2 (6 bases). Per germline, CDR1 SGHTA and CDR2 FQGTGA. This CDR3 is 13 amino acids long. Trimming took 4 bases from V and 8 from J, leaving 12 bases between them.

The sample holds a few counts of this clone. V gene TRBV4-1 combines with J gene TRBJ2-7, with D tentatively TRBD2 (5 bases). Looked up from germline, CDR1 is MGHRA and CDR2 is YSYEKL. The CDR3 is 13 residues long. Trimming removed 1 base from V and 3 bases from J, with 7 bases in between. CDR3 loop: CASSQGTHYEQYF. In DNA form, the CDR3 reads TGCGCCAGCAGCCAAGGGACTCACTACGAGCAGTACTTC.